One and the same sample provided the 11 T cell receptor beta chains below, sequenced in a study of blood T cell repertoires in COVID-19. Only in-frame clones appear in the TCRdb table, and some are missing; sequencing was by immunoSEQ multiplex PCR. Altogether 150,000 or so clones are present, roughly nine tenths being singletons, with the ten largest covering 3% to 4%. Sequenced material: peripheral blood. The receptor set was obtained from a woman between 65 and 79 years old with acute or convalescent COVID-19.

CDR3 sequence: CASSPWPGQGAWGYTF. The CDR3 nucleotides are TGTGCCAGCAGCCCGTGGCCGGGACAGGGGGCTTGGGGCTACACCTTC. The chain recombines TRBV7-2 with TRBJ1-2; TRBD1 aligns across 12 bases. The V gene end was trimmed by 5 bases and the J gene end by 8 bases; junction bases not matched to a gene: 12. The CDR3 is made up of 16 amino acids. The germline gives CDR1 SGHTA, CDR2 FQGNSA.

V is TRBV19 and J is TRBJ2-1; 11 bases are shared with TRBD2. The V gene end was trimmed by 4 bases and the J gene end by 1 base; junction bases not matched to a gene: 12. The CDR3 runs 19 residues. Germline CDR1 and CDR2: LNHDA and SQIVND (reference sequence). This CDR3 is CASSTGLAAELGSYNEQFF. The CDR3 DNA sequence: TGTGCCAGTAGTACGGGACTAGCGGCCGAGCTGGGGTCCTACAATGAGCAGTTCTTC.

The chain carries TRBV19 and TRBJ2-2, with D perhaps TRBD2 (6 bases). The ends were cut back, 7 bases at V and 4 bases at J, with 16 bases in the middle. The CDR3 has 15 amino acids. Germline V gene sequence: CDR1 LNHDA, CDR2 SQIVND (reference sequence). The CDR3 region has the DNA TGTGCCAGTACTACACCGGGGACTCGCACCGGGGAGCTGTTTTTT. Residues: CASTTPGTRTGELFF.

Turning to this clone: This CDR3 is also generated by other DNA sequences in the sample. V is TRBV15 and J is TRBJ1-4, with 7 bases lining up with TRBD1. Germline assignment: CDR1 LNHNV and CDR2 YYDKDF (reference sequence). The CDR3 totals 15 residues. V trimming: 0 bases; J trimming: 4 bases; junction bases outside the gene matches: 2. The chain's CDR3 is CATSRDRGLNEKLFF. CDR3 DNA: TGTGCCACCAGCAGAGATAGGGGGCTTAATGAAAAACTGTTTTTT.

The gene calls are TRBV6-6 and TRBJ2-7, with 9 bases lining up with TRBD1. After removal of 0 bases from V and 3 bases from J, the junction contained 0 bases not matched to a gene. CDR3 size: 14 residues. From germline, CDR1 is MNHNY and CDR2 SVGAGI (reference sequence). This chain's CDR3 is CASSYSGQGYEQYF. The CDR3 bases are TGTGCCAGCAGTTACTCGGGACAGGGCTACGAGCAGTACTTC.

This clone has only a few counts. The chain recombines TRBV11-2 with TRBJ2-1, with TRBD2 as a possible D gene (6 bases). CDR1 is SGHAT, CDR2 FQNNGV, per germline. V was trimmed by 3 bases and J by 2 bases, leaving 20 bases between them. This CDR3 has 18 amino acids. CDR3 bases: TGTGCCAGCAGCTTCCCCCACCTTAGACAGCGGGCCTACAATGAGCAGTTCTTC. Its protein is CASSFPHLRQRAYNEQFF.

Written as DNA, the CDR3 is TGCAGTGCTAGTAGCGGGGGGCGGGGATACGAGCAGTACTTC. It encodes CSASSGGRGYEQYF. The V and J genes are TRBV20-1 and TRBJ2-7, with 10 positions matching TRBD2. The CDR3 has 14 amino acids. The germline V gene has CDR1 DFQATT and CDR2 SNEGSKA (reference sequence). Trimming at V came to 3 bases and at J to 4 bases, leaving 6 bases not matched to a gene.

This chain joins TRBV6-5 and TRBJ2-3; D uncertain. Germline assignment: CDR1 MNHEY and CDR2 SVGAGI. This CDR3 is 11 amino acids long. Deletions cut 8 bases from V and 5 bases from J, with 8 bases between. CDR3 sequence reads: CASFHVDTQYF. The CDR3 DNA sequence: TGTGCCAGCTTCCATGTAGATACGCAGTATTTT.

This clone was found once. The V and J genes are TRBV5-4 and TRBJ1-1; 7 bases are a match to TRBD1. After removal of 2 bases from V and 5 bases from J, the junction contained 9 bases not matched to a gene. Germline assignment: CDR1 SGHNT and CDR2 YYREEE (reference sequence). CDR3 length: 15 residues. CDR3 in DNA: TGTGCCAGCAGCTTAGGCCCGACAGGGCGAACTGAAGCTTTCTTT. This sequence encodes CASSLGPTGRTEAFF.

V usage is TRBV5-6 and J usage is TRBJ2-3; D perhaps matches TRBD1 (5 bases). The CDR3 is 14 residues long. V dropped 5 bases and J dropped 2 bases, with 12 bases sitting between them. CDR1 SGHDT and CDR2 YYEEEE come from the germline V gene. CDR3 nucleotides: TGTGCCAGCAGGAGAACAGGTTCCACAGATACGCAGTATTTT. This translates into CASRRTGSTDTQYF.

CDR3 sequence (DNA): TGTGCCACCAGTGACACAAGGCTAGCGGGAGATACGCAGTATTTT. Amino acids: CATSDTRLAGDTQYF. The rearrangement uses TRBV24-1 and TRBJ2-3, with 8 nucleotides matching TRBD2. V shed 4 bases, J shed 5 bases, and the junction held 7 bases outside the gene matches. This CDR3 has 15 amino acids. The V gene's germline CDR1 is KGHDR and CDR2 SFDVKD.